These 3 T cell receptor beta chains came from one sample sequenced in a study of control samples from healthy donors and cancer patients. TCRdb keeps only in-frame clones here, not all; method: immunoSEQ multiplex PCR. Of some 140,000 clones listed, 75% to 90% are singletons. Sequencing was performed on blood. These receptors were obtained from a woman in her 30s in good health.

The CDR3: CASSPDLAGVSDEQFF. In nucleotides, the CDR3 is TGTGCCAGCAGTCCCGACCTAGCGGGAGTATCCGATGAGCAGTTCTTC. V is TRBV28 and J is TRBJ2-1; 10 bases are shared with TRBD2. J gave up 8 bases and V 5 bases, and 12 bases lay outside the gene matches. This CDR3 has 16 amino acids. CDR1 is MDHEN and CDR2 is SYDVKM in the germline V gene.

The gene calls are TRBV2 and TRBJ1-1; unclear D gene. The length of the CDR3 is 13 residues. The germline CDR1 and CDR2 sequences are SNHLY and FYNNEI. The V end was cut by 2 bases, the J end by 1 base, with 5 bases between. CDR3 sequence (DNA): TGTGCCAGCAGTGAAAATCAGAACACTGAAGCTTTCTTT. Residues: CASSENQNTEAFF.

This clone was seen once. The chain carries TRBV30 and TRBJ1-3; 9 bases match TRBD1. The CDR3 runs 13 residues. J lost 7 bases, V lost 3 bases, and 4 bases had no gene match. Germline V gene sequence: CDR1 GTSNPN, CDR2 SVGIG (reference sequence). The CDR3 DNA is TGTGCCTGGAGACAGGGGGCGCAGAACACCATATATTTT. Amino acids: CAWRQGAQNTIYF.